This T cell receptor (beta chain) was obtained from a study of T cells and Merkel cell carcinoma outcomes. CDR1 MDHEN and CDR2 SYDVKM come from the germline V gene. V was clipped by 3 bases and J by 8 bases; unmatched bases: 5. This CDR3 region has 14 residues. Profiled with immunoSEQ multiplex PCR; TCRdb holds only in-frame clones, not every one. This sample carries about 19,000 clones, about 80% of them seen once, and the ten largest clones take over 3%. Whole-study findings and limits: In Merkel cell carcinoma, repertoire and T-cell density reportedly predicted outcomes.

Of note for this clone: Antigen: not known.

The sequencing input was tumor tissue from Merkel cell carcinoma. The receptor's source is a human donor with Merkel cell carcinoma. This chain links TRBV28 with TRBJ1-2; 11 nucleotides agree with TRBD1. The CDR3 sequence: CASSFPDRGLGYTF. CDR3 nucleotide sequence: TGTGCCAGCAGTTTCCCGGACAGGGGGCTGGGCTACACCTTC.